Each of the 23 T cell receptor beta chains below was sequenced from the same sample in a study of blood T cell repertoires in COVID-19. The data were produced by immunoSEQ multiplex PCR, yet TCRdb's version contains in-frame clones alone and is incomplete. The profile shows about 200,000 clones, approximately 80% of them singletons. Sequencing was done on a sample of PBMCs or T cells enriched from blood (not recorded which). The receptors were sampled from a woman in her 40s with acute COVID-19.

CDR3 protein: CATHTRTVGAFF. The CDR3 coding sequence is TGTGCTACTCATACACGGACAGTTGGAGCTTTCTTT. The chain links TRBV11-3 to TRBJ1-1; possible D gene TRBD1, 6 bases. The CDR3 contains 12 residues. CDR1 and CDR2 (germline): SGHNT, YENEEA.

This clone was observed a single time. The chain carries TRBV10-3 and TRBJ1-4; 11 positions agree with TRBD1. The CDR3 contains 14 residues. The germline V gene encodes CDR1 ENHRY and CDR2 SYGVKD. V shed 6 bases and J 8 bases; nucleotides not matched to a gene: 5. The CDR3 sequence: CAISRDRGSEKLFF. The CDR3 DNA is TGTGCCATCAGCCGGGACAGGGGGTCCGAAAAACTGTTTTTT.

The chain recombines TRBV19 with TRBJ1-2; D gene ambiguous. The CDR3 covers 13 residues. Trimming cost V 1 base and J 8 bases, with 11 bases left between them. Germline-derived CDR1 and CDR2 are LNHDA and SQIVND (reference sequence). CDR3 loop: CASSIGGRYGYTF. CDR3 sequence (DNA): TGTGCCAGTAGTATAGGAGGCAGATACGGCTACACCTTC.

The V gene is TRBV5-3, the J gene TRBJ1-1; 9 bases agree with TRBD1. TRBV5-3 is given ORF status, its function remaining uncertain. V shed 4 bases and J 10 bases; nucleotides not matched to a gene: 2. This CDR3 is built from 11 residues. The CDR3 nucleotides read TGTGCCAGAAGCCCGACAGGGGGAGCTTTCTTT. This codes for CARSPTGGAFF.

The rearrangement joins TRBV5-6 to TRBJ2-3; D perhaps matches TRBD2 (5 bases). V lost 5 bases, J lost 9 bases, and 16 bases lay in between. The CDR3 is made up of 13 amino acids. Germline V gives CDR1 SGHDT, CDR2 YYEEEE. The CDR3 DNA is TGTGCCAGCAGGGCGAGGGAAGGAGAGACGCAGTATTTT. Its translation: CASRAREGETQYF.

The V gene is TRBV6-2 or TRBV6-3, the J gene TRBJ2-7, with a tentative D call TRBD2 (6 bases). The V gene lost 0 bases and the J gene lost 7 bases, with 13 bases spanning the gap. The CDR3 length is 14 residues. Germline V CDR1 and CDR2: MNHEY, SVGEGT. The CDR3 loop reads CASSYSMGGQEQYF. As DNA, the CDR3 is TGTGCCAGCAGTTACTCGATGGGGGGTCAGGAGCAGTACTTC.

The chain joins TRBV5-4 to TRBJ2-2; D perhaps matches TRBD1 (5 bases). The CDR3 runs 16 residues. Germline assignment: CDR1 SGHNT and CDR2 YYREEE (reference sequence). Trimming cost V 0 bases and J 3 bases, with 12 bases left between them. As DNA, the CDR3 is TGTGCCAGCAGCTTGGCGGTGTCGACAGACACCGGGGAGCTGTTTTTT. Its protein product is CASSLAVSTDTGELFF.

This CDR3 is CASTPRGDPLSDQYF. The CDR3 DNA reads as TGTGCCAGTACTCCCCGAGGCGATCCCCTGAGCGACCAGTACTTC. The genes are TRBV19 and TRBJ2-5; D uncertain. Trimming left V 7 bases short and J 10 bases short, with 25 bases between. Germline V gene sequence: CDR1 LNHDA, CDR2 SQIVND (reference sequence). The CDR3 contains 15 residues.

V usage is TRBV5-1 and J usage is TRBJ2-1; no firm D call. CDR1 SGHRS and CDR2 YFSETQ come from the germline V gene. Trimming pared 0 bases from V and 5 bases from J, leaving 6 bases between. The CDR3 extends over 13 amino acids. The CDR3 DNA sequence: TGCGCCAGCAGCTTGGACAGACACAATGAGCAGTTCTTC. Its translation: CASSLDRHNEQFF.

The rearrangement links TRBV7-8 to TRBJ2-1, with D maybe TRBD2 (5 bases). CDR1 is SGHVS and CDR2 is FQNEAQ in the germline V gene. The CDR3 runs to 15 residues. Trimming left V 5 bases short and J 3 bases short, with 14 bases between. As DNA, the CDR3 is TGTGCCAGCAGCCGAGTCCCCGGGATCTACAATGAGCAGTTCTTC. Encoded protein: CASSRVPGIYNEQFF.

This chain joins TRBV28 and TRBJ2-7; 8 bases fit TRBD1. The length of the CDR3 is 16 residues. After removal of 3 bases from V and 3 bases from J, the junction contained 10 bases not matched to a gene. Germline CDR1 reads MDHEN; CDR2 reads SYDVKM. The CDR3 bases are TGTGCCAGCAGTTTTCAGTCAGGGACAGGCAACTACGAGCAGTACTTC. This sequence encodes CASSFQSGTGNYEQYF.

This chain uses TRBV28 with TRBJ2-3; no clear D. Trimming stripped 10 bases from V and 0 bases from J, with 8 bases between. The germline CDR1 and CDR2 sequences are MDHEN and SYDVKM. This CDR3 has 12 amino acids. The CDR3 reads CAIPPSTDTQYF. CDR3 DNA sequence: TGTGCCATCCCTCCTAGCACAGATACGCAGTATTTT.

The genes are TRBV10-3 and TRBJ1-5; TRBD1 agrees at 7 bases. The ends lost 7 bases at V and 4 bases at J; junction bases unmatched: 4. This CDR3 comprises 13 residues. Germline CDR1 and CDR2: ENHRY and SYGVKD. In nucleotides, the CDR3 is TGTGCCATCAATGACAGGGTTAATCAGCCCCAGCATTTT. Its translation is CAINDRVNQPQHF.

This chain links TRBV24-1 with TRBJ1-5, with TRBD1 matching 10 bases. CDR1 KGHDR and CDR2 SFDVKD come from the germline V gene. This CDR3 is built from 16 residues. Losses at the gene ends were 4 bases for V and 3 bases for J; bases not matched to a gene: 5. The CDR3 region has the DNA TGTGCCACCAGTGACTGGACAGGGGGAATCAATCAGCCCCAGCATTTT. It specifies CATSDWTGGINQPQHF.

The chain employs TRBV5-6 and TRBJ2-5; 11 bases are a match to TRBD2. With 0 bases clipped from V and 6 bases from J, the junction kept 4 bases outside the gene matches. The germline V gene encodes CDR1 SGHDT and CDR2 YYEEEE. This CDR3 spans 15 amino acids. Here the CDR3 DNA reads TGTGCCAGCAGCTTGGGACTAGCGGGAATCAAGACCCAGTACTTC. This sequence encodes CASSLGLAGIKTQYF.

V usage is TRBV6-5 and J usage is TRBJ1-5, with D perhaps matching TRBD1 (6 bases). Germline CDR1 reads MNHEY; CDR2 reads SVGAGI. Trimming took 6 bases from V and 4 from J, leaving 10 bases between them. The CDR3 loop spans 13 amino acids. The CDR3 protein is CASRLTGNQPQHF. The CDR3 DNA follows: TGTGCCAGCAGGCTAACAGGGAATCAGCCCCAGCATTTT.

CDR3 bases: TGTGCCAGTAGCGACCCGACTAGCGGGAGGGCCCTCAATGAGCAGTTCTTC. As protein: CASSDPTSGRALNEQFF. This chain links TRBV19 with TRBJ2-1; 14 bases are a match to TRBD2. V lost 6 bases, J lost 6 bases, and 10 bases stayed unmatched. This CDR3 contains 17 residues. Germline lookup yields CDR1 LNHDA and CDR2 SQIVND (reference sequence).

This clone has only a few counts. The J gene is TRBJ2-5, the V gene TRBV29-1; 7 bases are shared with TRBD1. This CDR3 is built from 13 residues. Germline trimming cut 6 bases from V and 5 bases from J; bases unmatched to any gene: 9. CDR1 and CDR2 (germline): SQVTM, ANQGSEA. In DNA form, the CDR3 reads TGCAGCGTCATTGAAGGGGGCGCGGAGACCCAGTACTTC. Residues: CSVIEGGAETQYF.

In this sample, this clone turned up a few times. The chain employs TRBV19 and TRBJ2-7; 9 bases match TRBD1. Trimming at V came to 3 bases and at J to 7 bases, leaving 13 bases not matched to a gene. This CDR3 contains 16 residues. Germline-derived CDR1 and CDR2 are LNHDA and SQIVND (reference sequence). CDR3 protein: CASSILPGQGAGEQYF. CDR3 in DNA: TGTGCCAGTAGTATTCTTCCGGGACAGGGCGCCGGGGAGCAGTACTTC.

J is TRBJ2-7 and V is TRBV11-3, with 12 bases fitting TRBD1. V dropped 5 bases and J dropped 0; count of bases not matched to a gene: 5. There are 16 residues in the CDR3. The germline gives CDR1 SGHNT, CDR2 YENEEA. The CDR3 DNA sequence: TGTGCCAGCAGCCCCGGGACAGGGGGCGCCTCCTACGAGCAGTACTTC. Protein product: CASSPGTGGASYEQYF.

The gene calls are TRBV7-3 and TRBJ1-2; D is undetermined. Germline CDR1 SGHTA, CDR2 FQGTGA. The CDR3 is made up of 13 amino acids. V lost 6 bases to trimming and J lost 2 bases, with 10 bases between them. In nucleotides, the CDR3 is TGTGCCAGCAGGGCCGGACTGAACTATGGCTACACCTTC. Its protein product is CASRAGLNYGYTF.

This sequence joins TRBV3-1 (or the pseudogene TRBV3-2) and TRBJ1-1; 9 nucleotides align to TRBD1. From germline, CDR1 is LGHDT and CDR2 YNNKEL (reference sequence). The CDR3 covers 15 residues. J was trimmed by 6 bases and V by 3 bases; bases with no gene match: 8. DNA for the CDR3: TGTGCCAGCAGCCAGAGACAGGGGGGCAGGCCTGAAGCTTTCTTT. Translating it yields CASSQRQGGRPEAFF.

V and J are TRBV6-5 and TRBJ1-2; TRBD1 matches at 8 bases. Germline CDR1 is MNHEY and CDR2 is SVGAGI. The CDR3 extends over 15 amino acids. V lost 6 bases and J lost 3; bases outside the gene matches: 9. The CDR3 spells CASSFSQGAYYGYTF. The CDR3 nucleotides are TGTGCCAGCAGCTTCAGCCAGGGGGCTTACTATGGCTACACCTTC.